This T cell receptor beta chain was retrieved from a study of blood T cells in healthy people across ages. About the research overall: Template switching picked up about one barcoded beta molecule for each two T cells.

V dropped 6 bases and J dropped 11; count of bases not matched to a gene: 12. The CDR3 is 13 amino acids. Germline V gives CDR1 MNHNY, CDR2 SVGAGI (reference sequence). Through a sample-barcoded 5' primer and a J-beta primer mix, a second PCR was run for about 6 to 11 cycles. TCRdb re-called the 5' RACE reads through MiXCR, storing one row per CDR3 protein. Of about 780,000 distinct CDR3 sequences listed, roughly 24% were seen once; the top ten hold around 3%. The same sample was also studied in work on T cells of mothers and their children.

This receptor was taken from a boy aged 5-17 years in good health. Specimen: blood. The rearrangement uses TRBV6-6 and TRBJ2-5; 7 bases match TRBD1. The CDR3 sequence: CASRIGTVREQYF. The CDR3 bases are TGTGCCAGCAGAATCGGGACAGTAAGAGAGCAGTACTTC.